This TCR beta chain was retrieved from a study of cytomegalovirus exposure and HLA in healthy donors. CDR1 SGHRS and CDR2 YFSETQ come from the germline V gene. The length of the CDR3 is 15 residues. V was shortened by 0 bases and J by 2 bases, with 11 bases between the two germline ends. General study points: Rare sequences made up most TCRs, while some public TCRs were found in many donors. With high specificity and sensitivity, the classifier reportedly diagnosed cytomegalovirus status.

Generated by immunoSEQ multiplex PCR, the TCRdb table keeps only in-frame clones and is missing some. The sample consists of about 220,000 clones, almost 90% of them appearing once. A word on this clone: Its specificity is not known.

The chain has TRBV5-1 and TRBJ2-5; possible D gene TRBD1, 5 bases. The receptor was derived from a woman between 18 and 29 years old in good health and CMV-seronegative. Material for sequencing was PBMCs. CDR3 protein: CASSLVGRKQETQYF. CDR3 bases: TGCGCCAGCAGCTTGGTGGGGCGGAAGCAAGAGACCCAGTACTTC.